Presented here are 2 T cell receptor beta chains from one specimen sequenced in a study of CD8 T cells in Susac syndrome. Reverse transcription of roughly 0.45 to 1 ug RNA was carried out with random hexamers. TCRdb called the immunoSEQ multiplex PCR reads again in MiXCR, with one record for every CDR3 protein. The table has about 300,000 distinct CDR3 sequences, 75% to 90% seen once; the top ten hold around 0.18%. Sequenced: CD8+ T cells from PBMCs. All receptors derive from a human donor with multiple sclerosis.

The gene calls are TRBV5-1 and TRBJ2-7, with TRBD2 matching 10 bases. With V trimmed by 4 bases and J by 3 bases, 7 bases remained unmatched. The length of the CDR3 is 15 residues. CDR1 is SGHRS and CDR2 is YFSETQ in the germline V gene. CDR3 DNA sequence: TGCGCCAGCAGCCTCACTAGCGGGGAAGTCTACGAGCAGTACTTC. Protein: CASSLTSGEVYEQYF. The full variable domain, in which reference TRBV5-1 and TRBJ2-7 provide the parts outside the CDR3, is KAGVTQTPRYLIKTRGQQVTLSCSPISGHRSVSWYQQTPGQGLQFLFEYFSETQRNKGNFPGRFSGRQFSNSRSEMNVSTLELGDSALYLCASSLTSGEVYEQYFGPGTRLTVT.

The chain carries TRBV9 and TRBJ2-1, with no clear D. This CDR3 region has 12 residues. CDR1 and CDR2 from the germline V gene are SGDLS and YYNGEE. V lost 0 bases to trimming and J lost 8 bases, with 6 bases between them. The CDR3 DNA reads TGTGCCAGCAGCGTAGTCCCCGATGAGCAGTTCTTC. Amino acid sequence: CASSVVPDEQFF.